These T cell receptor beta chains were read from a single sample in a study of blood T cells in healthy people across ages. Via MiXCR, TCRdb re-called the 5' RACE reads, giving one row per CDR3 protein. The repertoire holds about 1.5 million distinct CDR3 sequences, with approximately 43% as singletons. The sequencing input was blood. These receptors were obtained from a woman between 18 and 29 years old in good health. The CDR3 runs from the conserved cysteine through the conserved F or W. D genes are given only for firm matches. The listing skips clone size in some rows; elsewhere it reads once, few, many or a size class.

V: TRBV7-2; J: TRBJ2-2; D: NA; size: few; DNA: TGTGCCAGCAGCTTAGTGTCGTACAGGGTCCCCGGGGAGCTGTTTTTT; CDR3: CASSLVSYRVPGELFF
V: TRBV6-1; J: TRBJ1-4; D: TRBD1; size: many; DNA: TGTGCCAGCAGTGCTAACCCGGGACAGGGGAATGAAAAACTGTTTTTT; CDR3: CASSANPGQGNEKLFF
V: TRBV6-2/TRBV6-3; J: TRBJ2-5; D: NA; size: few; DNA: TGTGCCAGCAGTTACCCCGCAGGAGAGGAGACCCAGTACTTC; CDR3: CASSYPAGEETQYF
V: TRBV28; J: TRBJ1-5; D: NA; size: NA; DNA: TGTGCCAGCAGGCTCCAGGGCGTCAGCAATCAGCCCCAGCATTTT; CDR3: CASRLQGVSNQPQHF
V: TRBV28; J: TRBJ2-2; D: NA; size: NA; DNA: TGTGCCAGCAGTACTTACAGAACAGGGTACACCGGGGAGCTGTTTTTT; CDR3: CASSTYRTGYTGELFF
V: TRBV12-3/TRBV12-4; J: TRBJ2-5; D: NA; size: NA; DNA: TGTGCCAGCAGTTTAAGGGGGGGGCGGTCGGAGACCCAGTACTTC; CDR3: CASSLRGGRSETQYF
V: TRBV12-3/TRBV12-4; J: TRBJ2-2; D: NA; size: NA; DNA: TGTGCCAGCAGTTTAAAGGGGGAGCTGTTTTTT; CDR3: CASSLKGELFF
V: TRBV4-3; J: TRBJ2-4; D: NA; size: NA; DNA: TGCGCCAGCAGCCAAGCCACGGGAAAGTACATTCAGTACTTC; CDR3: CASSQATGKYIQYF
V: TRBV12-3/TRBV12-4; J: TRBJ2-1; D: NA; size: few; DNA: TGTGCCAGCAGTTTGAGCGCGAGCCCAGCCTACAATGAGCAGTTCTTC; CDR3: CASSLSASPAYNEQFF
V: TRBV24-1; J: TRBJ2-5; D: TRBD1; size: NA; DNA: TGTGCCACCAGTGATCGTTTACAGGGGACATCTGGGCAGTACTTC; CDR3: CATSDRLQGTSGQYF
V: TRBV6-1; J: TRBJ1-5; D: NA; size: few; DNA: TGTGCCAGCAGCGGCAGGGAGGGGGGTAGACAGCCCCAGCATTTT; CDR3: CASSGREGGRQPQHF
V: TRBV5-1; J: TRBJ2-7; D: NA; size: NA; DNA: TGCACCAGCAGCTTGGCAGACGAGCAGTACTTC; CDR3: CTSSLADEQYF
V: TRBV28; J: TRBJ2-1; D: TRBD2; size: NA; DNA: TGTGCCAGCAGTCCCGCCTTAAAGCGGGAGGGAGAAATCGATGAGCAGTTCTTC; CDR3: CASSPALKREGEIDEQFF
V: TRBV6-2/TRBV6-3; J: TRBJ2-3; D: NA; size: few; DNA: TGTGCCAGCAGTTACCCCGGGACTGCCACAGATACGCAGTATTTT; CDR3: CASSYPGTATDTQYF
V: TRBV12-3/TRBV12-4; J: TRBJ2-7; D: TRBD1; size: NA; DNA: TGTGCCAGCACCCCGGTCAACAGGGGGGCCTACAATGAGCAGTACTTC; CDR3: CASTPVNRGAYNEQYF
V: TRBV28; J: TRBJ2-1; D: NA; size: few; DNA: TGTGCCAGCCATCTAGCTTCATCCTACAATGAGCAGTTCTTC; CDR3: CASHLASSYNEQFF
V: TRBV6-2/TRBV6-3; J: TRBJ2-7; D: TRBD2; size: NA; DNA: TGTGCCAGCAGTAAAGCGGGGGCAGACTACGAGCAGTACTTC; CDR3: CASSKAGADYEQYF
V: TRBV7-3; J: TRBJ1-1; D: NA; size: NA; DNA: TGTGCCAGCAGCTTAAGAGCAGGGGTCGCTTTCTTT; CDR3: CASSLRAGVAFF
V: TRBV7-2; J: TRBJ1-1; D: NA; size: NA; DNA: TGTGCCAGCAGCTTCTCCGGGCCGGGGACTGAAGCTTTCTTT; CDR3: CASSFSGPGTEAFF
V: TRBV6-5; J: TRBJ2-7; D: NA; size: few; DNA: TGTGCCAGCAGCAGTGAAGGCGGGAACAATGAGCAGTACTTC; CDR3: CASSSEGGNNEQYF
V: TRBV7-9; J: TRBJ2-7; D: TRBD1; size: NA; DNA: TGTGCCAGCAGCCCGCGGAGGACAGGGGTTGGGGAGCAGTACTTC; CDR3: CASSPRRTGVGEQYF
V: TRBV20-1; J: TRBJ1-5; D: NA; size: NA; DNA: TGCAGTGCTACACAGCCAGGCGGTCAGCCCCAGCATTTT; CDR3: CSATQPGGQPQHF
V: TRBV20-1; J: TRBJ2-3; D: TRBD1; size: NA; DNA: TGCAGTGCCTACGGGACAGGGGAGTACACAGATACGCAGTATTTT; CDR3: CSAYGTGEYTDTQYF
V: TRBV7-9; J: TRBJ2-4; D: TRBD1; size: NA; DNA: TGTGCCAGCAGCCCAAATTGGGACAGAAGAGCCAAAAACATTCAGTACTTC; CDR3: CASSPNWDRRAKNIQYF
V: TRBV5-1; J: TRBJ2-1; D: NA; size: few; DNA: TGCGCCAGCAGCTTGGGTGTTAGCCCCAATGAGCAGTTCTTC; CDR3: CASSLGVSPNEQFF
V: TRBV7-2; J: TRBJ2-1; D: TRBD1; size: few; DNA: TGTGCCAGCAGCCTGGGACAGACCGGGTACAATGAGCAGTTCTTC; CDR3: CASSLGQTGYNEQFF
V: TRBV20-1; J: TRBJ2-4; D: NA; size: NA; DNA: TGCAGTGCTAGGGTGGACAGCGACCTAAACATTCAGTACTTC; CDR3: CSARVDSDLNIQYF
V: TRBV9; J: TRBJ1-5; D: NA; size: once; DNA: TGTGCCAGCAGCGTAGGGGCCAGGCCCGGGGATCCCAATCAGCCCCAGCATTTT; CDR3: CASSVGARPGDPNQPQHF
V: TRBV9; J: TRBJ2-5; D: TRBD2; size: NA; DNA: TGTGCCAGCAGCGTAGAAGGACTAGCGGTCGATGAGCAGTACTTC; CDR3: CASSVEGLAVDEQYF
V: TRBV30; J: TRBJ2-1; D: NA; size: NA; DNA: TGTGCCTGGAGAGCCCTGAACAGGGGACTCAACAATGAGCAGTTCTTC; CDR3: CAWRALNRGLNNEQFF
V: TRBV10-3; J: TRBJ2-7; D: NA; size: NA; DNA: TGTGCCATCAGTGAGGGGCAGGAGTACGAGCAGTACTTC; CDR3: CAISEGQEYEQYF
V: TRBV27; J: TRBJ1-2; D: NA; size: NA; DNA: TGTGCCAGCAGTTTACCCGATAGTGGCTACACCTTC; CDR3: CASSLPDSGYTF
V: TRBV29-1; J: TRBJ1-1; D: TRBD1; size: NA; DNA: TGCAGCGTTGATCAGGGGGCTGTCTACACTGAAGCTTTCTTT; CDR3: CSVDQGAVYTEAFF